These T cell receptor beta chains were read from a single sample in a study of blood T cell repertoires in COVID-19. Profiled with immunoSEQ multiplex PCR; TCRdb holds only in-frame clones, not every one. This table has around 130,000 clones, 80% to 90% appearing once. Sequencing was carried out using peripheral blood. These receptors all stem from a human donor in a cohort sampled during active COVID-19. Each CDR3 is given without its conserved first and last residue. Clone size is stated in some rows and not others, as once, few, many or a class when expanded.

cdr3_aa: ASSLGGATTDTQY; clone_size: .; j_call: TRBJ2-3; v_call: TRBV7-6
cdr3_aa: ASLSFNRGTEAF; clone_size: .; j_call: TRBJ1-1; v_call: TRBV7-8
cdr3_aa: ASSPRLAGGNEQF; clone_size: .; j_call: TRBJ2-1; v_call: TRBV5-6
cdr3_aa: ASGIPGQQETQY; clone_size: .; j_call: TRBJ2-5; v_call: TRBV12-5
cdr3_aa: ASSYPGQSQPQH; clone_size: .; j_call: TRBJ1-5; v_call: TRBV7-9
cdr3_aa: ASSGGTGRPLH; clone_size: once; j_call: TRBJ1-6; v_call: TRBV5-4
cdr3_aa: ASSKEAAGGTEAF; clone_size: .; j_call: TRBJ1-1; v_call: TRBV21-1
cdr3_aa: ASSLDGWSGNYGYT; clone_size: .; j_call: TRBJ1-2; v_call: TRBV11-2
cdr3_aa: ASSPRTGVDYGYT; clone_size: .; j_call: TRBJ1-2; v_call: TRBV18
cdr3_aa: ASSVTAIGGSEQY; clone_size: once; j_call: TRBJ2-7; v_call: TRBV9
cdr3_aa: AISVQGYEQY; clone_size: once; j_call: TRBJ2-7; v_call: TRBV10-3
cdr3_aa: ASSSYRDRGESTGELF; clone_size: .; j_call: TRBJ2-2; v_call: TRBV2
cdr3_aa: ASRATGTDTQY; clone_size: .; j_call: TRBJ2-3; v_call: TRBV5-5
cdr3_aa: ASSLGVGTGNTGELF; clone_size: .; j_call: TRBJ2-2; v_call: TRBV7-9
cdr3_aa: ASSRIPPGTSASSFQETQY; clone_size: once; j_call: TRBJ2-5; v_call: TRBV3-1/TRBV3-2
cdr3_aa: AWSPFTRSLEKLF; clone_size: .; j_call: TRBJ1-4; v_call: TRBV30
cdr3_aa: ASSLVGQGASGELF; clone_size: few; j_call: TRBJ2-2; v_call: TRBV7-9
cdr3_aa: ASSPRDNYEQY; clone_size: medium-sized; j_call: TRBJ2-7; v_call: TRBV18
cdr3_aa: ASSLGQTYSNQPQH; clone_size: .; j_call: TRBJ1-5; v_call: TRBV6-2/TRBV6-3
cdr3_aa: ASSRGGGLGNEQF; clone_size: .; j_call: TRBJ2-1; v_call: TRBV7-2
cdr3_aa: ASSLSGYEDEAF; clone_size: .; j_call: TRBJ1-1; v_call: TRBV7-9
cdr3_aa: ASSFRRDYKPYEQY; clone_size: .; j_call: TRBJ2-7; v_call: TRBV9
cdr3_aa: ASSLDRVTYNEQF; clone_size: .; j_call: TRBJ2-1; v_call: TRBV5-1
cdr3_aa: ASSLGGQGAGDIQY; clone_size: .; j_call: TRBJ2-4; v_call: TRBV27
cdr3_aa: AWSVTGSNSPLH; clone_size: .; j_call: TRBJ1-6; v_call: TRBV30
cdr3_aa: ASSIGIRIRDVAF; clone_size: .; j_call: TRBJ1-1; v_call: TRBV7-2
cdr3_aa: ASSRGSGYT; clone_size: .; j_call: TRBJ1-2; v_call: TRBV28
cdr3_aa: ASSQPWTGLAGGPGTGELF; clone_size: few; j_call: TRBJ2-2; v_call: TRBV4-1
cdr3_aa: ASSSAGAYEQY; clone_size: few; j_call: TRBJ2-7; v_call: TRBV5-4
cdr3_aa: ASSLLGTGLGDTEAF; clone_size: .; j_call: TRBJ1-1; v_call: TRBV19
cdr3_aa: ASSLGRYGLGYT; clone_size: .; j_call: TRBJ1-2; v_call: TRBV13
cdr3_aa: AITPGGSDGYT; clone_size: .; j_call: TRBJ1-2; v_call: TRBV10-3
cdr3_aa: ASSLGQLVQNEKLF; clone_size: few; j_call: TRBJ1-4; v_call: TRBV28
cdr3_aa: ASSLVGGGGYEQY; clone_size: once; j_call: TRBJ2-7; v_call: TRBV5-1
cdr3_aa: ASSPPRDRGHGGYT; clone_size: .; j_call: TRBJ1-2; v_call: TRBV18
cdr3_aa: ASSLSGRSGYT; clone_size: .; j_call: TRBJ1-2; v_call: TRBV7-9
cdr3_aa: ASTPLRSPRGGLTDTQY; clone_size: .; j_call: TRBJ2-3; v_call: TRBV2
cdr3_aa: ASSQDPRMNTEAF; clone_size: .; j_call: TRBJ1-1; v_call: TRBV3-1/TRBV3-2
cdr3_aa: ASSLAGSTAGSPLH; clone_size: .; j_call: TRBJ1-6; v_call: TRBV5-4
cdr3_aa: ASSMTGTEQY; clone_size: .; j_call: TRBJ2-7; v_call: TRBV11-2
cdr3_aa: ASSRQGNMNTEAF; clone_size: .; j_call: TRBJ1-1; v_call: TRBV5-6
cdr3_aa: ASSPIPGTLGTGELF; clone_size: few; j_call: TRBJ2-2; v_call: TRBV7-2
cdr3_aa: ASSASGGTNTEAF; clone_size: .; j_call: TRBJ1-1; v_call: TRBV9
cdr3_aa: ASSETARLVEQF; clone_size: .; j_call: TRBJ2-1; v_call: TRBV2
cdr3_aa: SVAHRGIYGYT; clone_size: .; j_call: TRBJ1-2; v_call: TRBV29-1
cdr3_aa: ASSLARSVPGAGNTIY; clone_size: .; j_call: TRBJ1-3; v_call: TRBV7-2